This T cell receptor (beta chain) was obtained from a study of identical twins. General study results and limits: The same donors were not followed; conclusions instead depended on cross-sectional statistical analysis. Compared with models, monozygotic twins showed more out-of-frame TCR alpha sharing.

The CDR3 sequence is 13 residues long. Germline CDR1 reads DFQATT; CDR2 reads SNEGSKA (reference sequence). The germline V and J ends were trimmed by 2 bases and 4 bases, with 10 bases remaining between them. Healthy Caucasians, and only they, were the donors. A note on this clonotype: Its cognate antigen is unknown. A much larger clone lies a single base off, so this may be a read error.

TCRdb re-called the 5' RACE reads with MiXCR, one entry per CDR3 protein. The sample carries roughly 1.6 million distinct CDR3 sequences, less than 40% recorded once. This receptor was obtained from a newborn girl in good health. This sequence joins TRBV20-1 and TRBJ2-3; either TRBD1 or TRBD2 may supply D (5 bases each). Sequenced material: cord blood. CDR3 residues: CSARKGSADTQYF. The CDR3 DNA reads TGCAGTGCTAGAAAGGGGAGCGCAGATACGCAGTATTTT.